The 27 T cell receptor beta chains in this list originate from one sample, sequenced in a study of shared clonotypes between healthy human individuals. Here immunoSEQ multiplex PCR was the method, and the copy in TCRdb shows in-frame clones only, minus some. In the table there are over a million clones, roughly 74% of which are singletons. Sequencing was performed on memory CD4+ T cells from PBMCs. The subset is: CD45RA-negative fraction. The receptors were gathered from a young man in good health. Some clones in this sample may be carry-over from other donors' samples.

CDR3 sequence reads: CASSPGLGREQYF. The DNA for the CDR3 is TGTGCCAGCAGTCCGGGGTTGGGTCGCGAGCAGTACTTC. The J gene is TRBJ2-5, the V gene TRBV2; weak D call: TRBD2 (5 bases). With the DNA end fitting TRBJ2-7 better, the J assignment may be wrong. This CDR3 spans 13 amino acids. Germline V CDR1 and CDR2: SNHLY, FYNNEI.

This clone was recorded a few times. J is TRBJ1-1 and V is TRBV11-3; no reliable D call. The CDR3 runs to 14 residues. The V end was cut by 1 base, the J end by 1 base, with 7 bases between. The V gene's germline CDR1 is SGHNT and CDR2 YENEEA. CDR3 in DNA: TGTGCCAGCAGCTTAGGGACGGAGAACACTGAAGCTTTCTTT. Translated: CASSLGTENTEAFF.

The CDR3, as DNA: TGTGCCAGCAGCGTAGACGTAACTTCTGAAAAACTGTTTTTT. It codes for CASSVDVTSEKLFF. The V call is TRBV9, the J call TRBJ1-4; D ambiguous. This CDR3 region has 14 residues. Between the trimmed V and J ends, which lost 0 bases and 7 bases, there was a span of 10 bases. The germline gives CDR1 SGDLS, CDR2 YYNGEE.

The V call is TRBV28, the J call TRBJ2-1; weak D call: TRBD2 (5 bases). The CDR3 runs to 16 residues. The germline V gene has CDR1 MDHEN and CDR2 SYDVKM. V was trimmed by 6 bases and J by 3 bases, leaving 18 bases between them. The CDR3 is CASSPGSMSFYNEQFF. The CDR3 bases are TGTGCCAGCAGCCCGGGGTCGATGAGTTTCTACAATGAGCAGTTCTTC.

The rearrangement links TRBV5-6 to TRBJ2-5, with D possibly matching TRBD2 (5 bases). V was shortened by 0 bases and J by 5 bases, with 11 bases between the two germline ends. CDR3 length: 14 residues. The germline gives CDR1 SGHDT, CDR2 YYEEEE. The CDR3 coding sequence is TGTGCCAGCAGCTTGGTTTCTAGCCGGGAGACCCAGTACTTC. Translation gives CASSLVSSRETQYF.

The gene calls are TRBV11-3 and TRBJ2-4, with 7 nucleotides matching TRBD2. Trimming removed 4 bases from V and 8 bases from J; junction bases left unmatched: 5. This CDR3 region has 13 residues. Per the germline V gene, CDR1 is SGHNT and CDR2 is YENEEA. CDR3 sequence: CASSSGSGDIQYF. The CDR3 nucleotides are TGTGCCAGCAGCTCCGGGAGCGGGGACATTCAGTACTTC.

The chain is built from TRBV5-1 and TRBJ1-6; D remains unclear. The germline V gene has CDR1 SGHRS and CDR2 YFSETQ. V was shortened by 5 bases and J by 7 bases, with 7 bases between the two germline ends. This CDR3 spans 12 amino acids. The CDR3 coding sequence is TGCGCCAGCAGTGAACCGAATTCACCCCTCCACTTT. Translation gives CASSEPNSPLHF.

This chain uses TRBV5-4 with TRBJ2-6, with D possibly TRBD2 on 7 matching bases. The CDR3 is 16 amino acids. V lost 3 bases and J 0 bases, leaving 10 bases between the germline ends. From germline, CDR1 is SGHNT and CDR2 YYREEE (reference sequence). The CDR3 here is CASSWGGRSGANVLTF. The CDR3 region has the DNA TGTGCCAGCAGCTGGGGGGGCCGCTCTGGGGCCAACGTCCTGACTTTC.

The gene calls are TRBV7-2 and TRBJ1-1; no reliable D call. Germline V lookup: CDR1 SGHTA, CDR2 FQGNSA. The CDR3 extends over 14 amino acids. V was clipped by 5 bases and J by 0 bases, with 10 bases between them. Here the CDR3 reads CASSAAAVNTEAFF. CDR3 bases: TGTGCCAGCAGCGCGGCGGCAGTGAACACTGAAGCTTTCTTT.

The genes are TRBV5-1 and TRBJ2-5, with D unresolved. This CDR3 spans 13 amino acids. With 4 bases removed from V and 5 bases from J, the gap between germline ends came to 12 bases. CDR1 SGHRS and CDR2 YFSETQ come from the germline V gene. The CDR3 sequence: CASSPGERETQYF. CDR3 DNA sequence: TGCGCCAGCAGCCCCGGAGAGAGGGAGACCCAGTACTTC.

A note on this clone: One end of the junction is discordant with germline, which a read error may explain. The V and J genes are TRBV5-1 and TRBJ1-5; 7 nucleotides line up with TRBD1. This CDR3 is 13 amino acids long. The germline V gene has CDR1 SGHRS and CDR2 YFSETQ. The chain's CDR3 is CASSRDSKQPQHF. In nucleotides, the CDR3 is TGCGCCAGCAGTCGGGACAGCAAACAGCCCCAGCATTTT.

The V and J genes are TRBV7-9 and TRBJ2-2; D gene unclear. This CDR3 contains 17 residues. From germline, CDR1 is SEHNR and CDR2 FQNEAQ (reference sequence). V shed 3 bases and J shed 1 base, with 15 bases lying between them. In DNA, the CDR3 is TGTGCCAGCAGCTTGATCCGTTTCCGAGAGAACACCGGGGAGCTGTTTTTT. The encoded protein is CASSLIRFRENTGELFF.

The genes are TRBV9 and TRBJ2-3, with 7 bases identical to TRBD2. In germline, CDR1 is SGDLS, CDR2 YYNGEE. The junction had 10 bases not matched to a gene; V was cut back by 3 bases and J by 3 bases. CDR3 length: 16 residues. In DNA, the CDR3 is TGTGCCAGCAGCGAAGGGACTACGCATAATACAGATACGCAGTATTTT. It codes for CASSEGTTHNTDTQYF.

V gene TRBV28 combines with J gene TRBJ1-5, with a weak D call TRBD1 (5 bases). Germline loops: CDR1 MDHEN, CDR2 SYDVKM. The CDR3 extends over 16 amino acids. Trimming took off 5 bases at V and 7 bases at J, with 21 bases between the two ends. CDR3 nucleotides: TGTGCCAGCAGTGCAGCCAGGGTGGGAGTGGGGCAGCCCCAGCATTTT. Encoded protein: CASSAARVGVGQPQHF.

This clone has a handful of counts. The genes are TRBV7-2 and TRBJ1-1, with a tentative D call TRBD1 (5 bases). Per the germline V gene, CDR1 is SGHTA and CDR2 is FQGNSA. This CDR3 region has 11 residues. V dropped 1 base and J dropped 9 bases, with 6 bases sitting between them. DNA for the CDR3: TGTGCCAGCAGCTTAGTGGGACAAGCTTTCTTT. Translating it yields CASSLVGQAFF.

The genes are TRBV28 and TRBJ2-6; the match to TRBD1 covers 7 bases. CDR3 length: 18 residues. The V gene end was trimmed by 2 bases and the J gene end by 0 bases; junction bases not matched to a gene: 7. From germline, CDR1 is MDHEN and CDR2 SYDVKM. The CDR3 nucleotides are TGTGCCAGCAGTTTAACTTTGGGACAGCTCTCTGGGGCCAACGTCCTGACTTTC. This encodes CASSLTLGQLSGANVLTF.

This chain links TRBV4-3 with TRBJ2-7; possibly TRBD2 for D (6 bases). Germline V gives CDR1 LGHNA, CDR2 YSLEER. The CDR3 loop spans 14 amino acids. V lost 3 bases, J lost 1 base, and 10 bases lay in between. CDR3 bases: TGCGCCAGCAGCCAGCGGGACGGATCCTACGAGCAGTACTTC. Translation gives CASSQRDGSYEQYF.

Points on this clone: A far larger clone lies a single base away; this is likely a read error. At the DNA level, this CDR3 is encoded by other sequences in the same sample as well. The chain carries TRBV28 and TRBJ2-3, with 8 nucleotides matching TRBD1. In germline, CDR1 is MDHEN, CDR2 SYDVKM. The CDR3 is made up of 16 amino acids. The CDR3 bases are TGTGCCAGCAGTTTTAGTTGGACAGGGCACACAGATACACAGTATTTT. It translates to CASSFSWTGHTDTQYF.

The V gene is TRBV2, the J gene TRBJ2-7; 10 nucleotides line up with TRBD2. J gave up 6 bases and V 5 bases, and 10 bases lay outside the gene matches. Germline V gene sequence: CDR1 SNHLY, CDR2 FYNNEI. The CDR3 contains 15 residues. CDR3 sequence (DNA): TGTGCCAGCAGTTTATCCGGGACTAGCGATTTCGAGCAGTACTTC. It yields the protein CASSLSGTSDFEQYF.

This clone was observed a single time. The rearrangement links TRBV19 to TRBJ2-2; D unclear. V lost 6 bases to trimming and J lost 9 bases, with 11 bases between them. CDR3 length: 12 amino acids. The germline V gene encodes CDR1 LNHDA and CDR2 SQIVND (reference sequence). CDR3 sequence (DNA): TGTGCCAGTAGGTACCTCAACCGGGAGCTGTTTTTT. It specifies CASRYLNRELFF.

This clone has more than one count but fewer than ten. Distinct nucleotide sequences in the sample also encode this CDR3. The chain uses TRBV15 and TRBJ1-3, with no clear D. The CDR3 consists of 15 residues. In germline, CDR1 is LNHNV, CDR2 YYDKDF (reference sequence). V gave up 0 bases and J gave up 4 bases, with 10 bases separating them. The CDR3 nucleotides read TGTGCCACCAGCAGAGAGACCGGAGGCGGAAACACCATATATTTT. This gives the protein CATSRETGGGNTIYF. The full variable domain, rest sourced from reference TRBV15 and TRBJ1-3, is DAMVIQNPRYQVTQFGKPVTLSCSQTLNHNVMYWYQQKSSQAPKLLFHYYDKDFNNEADTPDNFQSRRPNTSFCFLDIRSPGLGDTAMYLCATSRETGGGNTIYFGEGSWLTVV.

The CDR3 bases are TGTGCCACCAGCAACCGGGGGGAGCAGTACTTC. It specifies CATSNRGEQYF. The chain is built from TRBV15 and TRBJ2-7; maybe TRBD2 (6 bases). From germline, CDR1 is LNHNV and CDR2 YYDKDF (reference sequence). The length of the CDR3 is 11 residues. V was shortened by 4 bases and J by 7 bases, with 8 bases between the two germline ends.

J is TRBJ2-5 and V is TRBV11-3; D tentatively reads TRBD1 or TRBD2 (5 bases each). This CDR3 has 12 residues. The germline V and J ends were trimmed by 8 bases and 4 bases, with 11 bases remaining between them. Germline V lookup: CDR1 SGHNT, CDR2 YENEEA. As DNA, the CDR3 is TGTGCCAGCGGGGACGAAACAGAGACCCAGTACTTC. Residues: CASGDETETQYF. Full variable domain (remainder filled in from reference TRBV11-3 and TRBJ2-5): EAGVVQSPRYKIIEKKQPVAFWCNPISGHNTLYWYLQNLGQGPELLIRYENEEAVDDSQLPKDRFSAERLKGVDSTLKIQPAELGDSAVYLCASGDETETQYFGPGTRLLVL.

The chain couples TRBV5-8 to TRBJ2-7; 8 bases align to TRBD2. Trimming took 4 bases from V and 3 from J; bases not matched to a gene: 15. CDR1 and CDR2 (germline): SGHTS, YDEGEE. The CDR3 is 17 residues long. In DNA form, the CDR3 reads TGTGCCAGCAGCAGAACCAAACGAGCGGGAGACATCTACGAGCAGTACTTC. This gives the protein CASSRTKRAGDIYEQYF.

The rearrangement links TRBV21-1 to TRBJ2-7. TRBV21-1 is a known pseudogene. The CDR3 contains 11 residues. CDR3 in amino acids: CASNRDSEQYF. In DNA, the CDR3 is TGTGCCAGCAACAGGGACTCCGAGCAGTACTTC.

The V and J genes are TRBV6-1 and TRBJ2-3; no reliable D call. Germline assignment: CDR1 MNHNS and CDR2 SASEGT. CDR3 length: 12 residues. V was cut by 4 bases and J by 8 bases, with 10 bases left in between. CDR3: CASSVVEGTQYF. The CDR3 bases are TGTGCCAGCAGTGTTGTGGAAGGTACGCAGTATTTT.

This clone was seen a few times. The chain couples TRBV7-9 to TRBJ1-3; perhaps TRBD1 as D (6 bases). The CDR3 consists of 16 residues. V was trimmed by 8 bases and J by 0 bases, leaving 17 bases between them. In germline, CDR1 is SEHNR, CDR2 FQNEAQ (reference sequence). This CDR3 reads CASQFGGGGSGNTIYF. The CDR3, as DNA: TGTGCCAGCCAATTTGGAGGGGGAGGCTCTGGAAACACCATATATTTT.